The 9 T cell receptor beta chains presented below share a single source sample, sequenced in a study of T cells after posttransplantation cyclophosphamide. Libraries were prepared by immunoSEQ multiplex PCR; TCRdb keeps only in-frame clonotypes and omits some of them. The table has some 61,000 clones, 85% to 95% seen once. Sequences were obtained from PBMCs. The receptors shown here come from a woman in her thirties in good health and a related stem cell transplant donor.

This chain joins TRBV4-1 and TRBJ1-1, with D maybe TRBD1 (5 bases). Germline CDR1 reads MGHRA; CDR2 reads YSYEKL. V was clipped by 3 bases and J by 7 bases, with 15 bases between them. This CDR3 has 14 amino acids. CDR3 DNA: TGCGCCAGCAGCCACCCCAGTAGGGGAGATGAAGCTTTCTTT. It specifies CASSHPSRGDEAFF.

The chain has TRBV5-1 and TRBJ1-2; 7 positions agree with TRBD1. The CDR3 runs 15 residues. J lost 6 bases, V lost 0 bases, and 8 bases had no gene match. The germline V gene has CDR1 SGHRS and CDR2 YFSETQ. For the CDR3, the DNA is TGCGCCAGCAGCTTGGTCGGCAGGGGGGGTGATGGCTACACCTTC. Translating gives CASSLVGRGGDGYTF.

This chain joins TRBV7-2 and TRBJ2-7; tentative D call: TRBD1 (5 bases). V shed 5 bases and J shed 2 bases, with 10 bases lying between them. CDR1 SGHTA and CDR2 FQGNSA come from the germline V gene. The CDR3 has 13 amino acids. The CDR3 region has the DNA TGTGCCAGCAGCCCCCAGGGCCCCTACGAGCAGTACTTC. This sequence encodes CASSPQGPYEQYF.

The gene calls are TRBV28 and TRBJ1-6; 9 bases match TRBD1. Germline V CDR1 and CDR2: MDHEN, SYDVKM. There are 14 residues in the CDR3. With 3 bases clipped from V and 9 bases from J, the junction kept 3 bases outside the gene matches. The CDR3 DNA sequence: TGTGCCAGCAGTTTGACAGGGGGAAGTTCACCCCTCCACTTT. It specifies CASSLTGGSSPLHF.

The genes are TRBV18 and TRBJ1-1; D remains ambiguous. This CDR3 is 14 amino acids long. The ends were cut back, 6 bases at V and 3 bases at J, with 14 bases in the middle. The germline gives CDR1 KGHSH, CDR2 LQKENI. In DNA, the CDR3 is TGTGCCAGCTCCTCGAGAGGGAGGGACACTGAAGCTTTCTTT. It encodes CASSSRGRDTEAFF. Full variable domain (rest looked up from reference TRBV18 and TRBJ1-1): NAGVMQNPRHLVRRRGQEARLRCSPMKGHSHVYWYRQLPEEGLKFMVYLQKENIIDESGMPKERFSAEFPKEGPSILRIQQVVRGDSAAYFCASSSRGRDTEAFFGQGTRLTVV.

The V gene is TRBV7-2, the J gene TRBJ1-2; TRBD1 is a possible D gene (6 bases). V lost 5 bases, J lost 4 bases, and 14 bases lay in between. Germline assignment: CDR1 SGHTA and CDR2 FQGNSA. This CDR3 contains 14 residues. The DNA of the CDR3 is TGTGCCAGCAGCCTATCGGGACAAACCTATGGCTACACCTTC. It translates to CASSLSGQTYGYTF.

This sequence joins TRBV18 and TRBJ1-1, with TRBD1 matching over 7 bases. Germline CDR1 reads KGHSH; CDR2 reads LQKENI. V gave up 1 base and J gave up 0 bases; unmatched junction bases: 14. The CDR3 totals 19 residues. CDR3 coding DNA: TGTGCCAGCTCACCACTTCCGTGGGCGGGACAGTCCATGAACACTGAAGCTTTCTTT. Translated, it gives CASSPLPWAGQSMNTEAFF.

The CDR3 coding sequence is TGTGCCAGCAGTTACTCCCCGGTTGACGAGCAGTACTTC. This translates into CASSYSPVDEQYF. V is TRBV6-6 and J is TRBJ2-7; D is unresolved. This CDR3 has 13 amino acids. V was shortened by 0 bases and J by 5 bases, with 8 bases between the two germline ends. Germline V gene sequence: CDR1 MNHNY, CDR2 SVGAGI (reference sequence).

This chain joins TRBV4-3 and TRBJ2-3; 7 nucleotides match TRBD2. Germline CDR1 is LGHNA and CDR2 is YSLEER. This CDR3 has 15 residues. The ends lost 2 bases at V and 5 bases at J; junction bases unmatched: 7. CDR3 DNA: TGCGCCAGCAGCCAAATGGGGCTAGCGGTAGATACGCAGTATTTT. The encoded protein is CASSQMGLAVDTQYF.